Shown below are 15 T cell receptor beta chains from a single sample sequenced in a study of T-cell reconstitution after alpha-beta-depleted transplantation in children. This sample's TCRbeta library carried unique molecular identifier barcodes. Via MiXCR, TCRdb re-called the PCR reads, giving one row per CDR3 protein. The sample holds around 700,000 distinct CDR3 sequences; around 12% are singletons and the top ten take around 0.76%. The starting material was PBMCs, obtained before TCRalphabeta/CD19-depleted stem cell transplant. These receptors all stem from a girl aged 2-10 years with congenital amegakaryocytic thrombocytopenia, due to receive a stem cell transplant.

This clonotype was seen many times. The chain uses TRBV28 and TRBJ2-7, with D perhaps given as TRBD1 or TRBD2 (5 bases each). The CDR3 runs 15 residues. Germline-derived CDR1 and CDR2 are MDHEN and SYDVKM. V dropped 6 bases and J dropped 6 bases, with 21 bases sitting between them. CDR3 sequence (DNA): TGTGCCAGCAGCGAACTGGGACCGAGGCGTGGCGAGCAGTACTTC. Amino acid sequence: CASSELGPRRGEQYF. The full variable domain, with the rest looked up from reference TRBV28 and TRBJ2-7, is DVKVTQSSRYLVKRTGEKVFLECVQDMDHENMFWYRQDPGLGLRLIYFSYDVKMKEKGDIPEGYSVSREKKERFSLILESASTNQTSMYLCASSELGPRRGEQYFGPGTRLTVT.

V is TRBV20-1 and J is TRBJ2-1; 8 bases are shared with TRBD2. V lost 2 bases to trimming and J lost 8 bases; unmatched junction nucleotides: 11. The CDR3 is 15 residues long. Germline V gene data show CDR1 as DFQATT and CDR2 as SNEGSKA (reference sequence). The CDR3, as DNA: TGCAGTGCTAGAAGCGGGAGTGAGTCTATACATGAGCAGTTCTTC. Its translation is CSARSGSESIHEQFF.

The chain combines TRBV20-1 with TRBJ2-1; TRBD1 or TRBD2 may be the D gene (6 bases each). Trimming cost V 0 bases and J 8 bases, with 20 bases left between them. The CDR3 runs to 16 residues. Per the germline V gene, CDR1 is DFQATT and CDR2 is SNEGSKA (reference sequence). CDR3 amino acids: CSARDPGASDVYEQFF. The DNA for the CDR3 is TGCAGTGCTAGAGATCCAGGGGCTAGCGATGTCTATGAGCAGTTCTTC.

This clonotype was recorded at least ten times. DNA for the CDR3: TGTGCCAGCAGCTGGACTAGCGGCGAGCCTACAGATACGCAGTATTTT. The encoded protein is CASSWTSGEPTDTQYF. This chain joins TRBV12-3 or TRBV12-4 and TRBJ2-3; 10 bases agree with TRBD2. CDR3 length equals 16 residues. V gave up 6 bases and J gave up 3 bases; unmatched junction bases: 9.

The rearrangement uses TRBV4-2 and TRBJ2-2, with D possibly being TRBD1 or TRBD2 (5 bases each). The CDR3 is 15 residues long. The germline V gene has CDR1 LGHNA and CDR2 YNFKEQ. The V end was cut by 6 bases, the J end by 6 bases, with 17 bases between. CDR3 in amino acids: CASSLRMGDPGELFF. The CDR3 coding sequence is TGTGCCAGCAGTCTTCGCATGGGGGACCCCGGGGAGCTGTTTTTT.

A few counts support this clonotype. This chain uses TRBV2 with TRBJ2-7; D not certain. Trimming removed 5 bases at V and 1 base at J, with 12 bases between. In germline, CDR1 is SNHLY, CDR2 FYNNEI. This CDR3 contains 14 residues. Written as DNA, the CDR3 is TGTGCCAGCAGTCCCCGAGTCCTTTCCTACGAGCAGTACTTC. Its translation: CASSPRVLSYEQYF. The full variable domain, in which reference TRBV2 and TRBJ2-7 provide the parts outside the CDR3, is EPEVTQTPSHQVTQMGQEVILRCVPISNHLYFYWYRQILGQKVEFLVSFYNNEISEKSEIFDDQFSVERPDGSNFTLKIRSTKLEDSAMYFCASSPRVLSYEQYFGPGTRLTVT.

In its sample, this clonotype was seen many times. The CDR3: CATREQASTNGELFF. CDR3 DNA sequence: TGTGCCACCCGGGAGCAGGCGTCAACAAACGGGGAGCTGTTTTTT. The chain links TRBV15 to TRBJ2-2; TRBD2 might be the D (6 bases). The CDR3 covers 15 residues. V lost 8 bases to trimming and J lost 7 bases, with 20 bases between them. Per the germline V gene, CDR1 is LNHNV and CDR2 is YYDKDF (reference sequence).

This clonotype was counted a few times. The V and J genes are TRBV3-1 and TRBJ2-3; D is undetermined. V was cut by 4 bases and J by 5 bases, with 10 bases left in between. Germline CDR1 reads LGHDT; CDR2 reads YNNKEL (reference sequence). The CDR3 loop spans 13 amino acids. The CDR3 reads CASSLRLRDTQYF. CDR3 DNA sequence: TGTGCCAGCAGCCTGCGGCTCAGAGATACGCAGTATTTT.

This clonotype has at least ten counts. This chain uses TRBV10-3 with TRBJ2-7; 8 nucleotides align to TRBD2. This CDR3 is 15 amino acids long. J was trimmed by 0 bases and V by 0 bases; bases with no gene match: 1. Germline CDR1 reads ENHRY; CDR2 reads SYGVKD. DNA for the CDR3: TGTGCCATCAGTGAGTCGCTAGCGGGCTCCTACGAGCAGTACTTC. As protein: CAISESLAGSYEQYF.

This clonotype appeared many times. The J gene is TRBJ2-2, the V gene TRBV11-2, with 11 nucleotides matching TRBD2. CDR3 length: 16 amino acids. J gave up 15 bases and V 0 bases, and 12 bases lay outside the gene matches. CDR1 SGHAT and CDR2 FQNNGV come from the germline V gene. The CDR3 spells CASSLDMLAGGLPVFF. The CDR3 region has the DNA TGTGCCAGCAGCTTAGACATGCTAGCGGGAGGCCTCCCGGTGTTTTTT.

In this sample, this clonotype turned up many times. The CDR3 reads CASSQLENEQFF. For the CDR3, the DNA is TGCGCCAGCAGCCAGCTGGAGAATGAGCAGTTCTTC. The chain couples TRBV4-1 to TRBJ2-1; D is unclear. Per germline, CDR1 MGHRA and CDR2 YSYEKL. Between the trimmed V and J ends, which lost 3 bases and 7 bases, there was a span of 7 bases. This CDR3 is 12 amino acids long.

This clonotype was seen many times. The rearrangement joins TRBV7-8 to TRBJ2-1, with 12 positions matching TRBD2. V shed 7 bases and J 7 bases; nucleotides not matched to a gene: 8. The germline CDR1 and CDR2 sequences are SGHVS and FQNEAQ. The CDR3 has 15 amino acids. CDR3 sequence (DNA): TGTGCCAGCACCTTGACTAGCGGGAGTTCGAATGAGCAGTTCTTC. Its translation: CASTLTSGSSNEQFF. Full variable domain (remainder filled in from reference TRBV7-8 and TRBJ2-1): GAGVSQSPRYKVAKRGQDVALRCDPISGHVSLFWYQQALGQGPEFLTYFQNEAQLDKSGLPSDRFFAERPEGSVSTLKIQRTQQEDSAVYLCASTLTSGSSNEQFFGPGTRLTVL.

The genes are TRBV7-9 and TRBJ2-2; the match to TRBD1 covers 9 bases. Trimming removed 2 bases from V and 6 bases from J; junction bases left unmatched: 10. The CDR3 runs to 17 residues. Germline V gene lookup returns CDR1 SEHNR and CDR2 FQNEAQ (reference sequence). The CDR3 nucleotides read TGTGCCAGCAGCTTAATAGGGCGACGACAGGGGGCCGGGGAGCTGTTTTTT. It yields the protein CASSLIGRRQGAGELFF. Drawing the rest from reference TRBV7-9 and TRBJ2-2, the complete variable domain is DTGVSQNPRHKITKRGQNVTFRCDPISEHNRLYWYRQTLGQGPEFLTYFQNEAQLEKSRLLSDRFSAERPKGSFSTLEIQRTEQGDSAMYLCASSLIGRRQGAGELFFGEGSRLTVL.

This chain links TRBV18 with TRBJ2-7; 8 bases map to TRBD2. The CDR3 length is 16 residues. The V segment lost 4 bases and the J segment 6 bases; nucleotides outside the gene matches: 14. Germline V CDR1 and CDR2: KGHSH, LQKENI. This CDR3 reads CASSQDPGLVVSEQYF. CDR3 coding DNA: TGTGCCAGCTCACAAGACCCGGGACTAGTTGTTTCCGAGCAGTACTTC. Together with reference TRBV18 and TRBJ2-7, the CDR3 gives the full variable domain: NAGVMQNPRHLVRRRGQEARLRCSPMKGHSHVYWYRQLPEEGLKFMVYLQKENIIDESGMPKERFSAEFPKEGPSILRIQQVVRGDSAAYFCASSQDPGLVVSEQYFGPGTRLTVT.

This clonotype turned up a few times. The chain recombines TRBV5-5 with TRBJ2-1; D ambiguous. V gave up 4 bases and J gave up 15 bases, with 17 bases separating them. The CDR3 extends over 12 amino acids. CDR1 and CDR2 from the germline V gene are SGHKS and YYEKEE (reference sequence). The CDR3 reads CASSAGHTDTFF. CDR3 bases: TGTGCCAGCAGCGCCGGCCATACCGATACGTTCTTC.